The 17 T cell receptor beta chains below were found in one sample sequenced in a study of T cell responses to AZD1222 COVID-19 vaccine. Here immunoSEQ multiplex PCR was the method, and the copy in TCRdb shows in-frame clones only, minus some. In the table there are 45,000 to 70,000 clones, around 92% of which are singletons. The material sequenced was peripheral blood, taken 28 days after the second AZD1222 dose. These receptors were taken from an adult who received the AZD1222 COVID-19 vaccine.

The CDR3 sequence is CASSYSGTASPLHF. The CDR3 nucleotides read TGTGCCAGCAGTTACTCGGGGACAGCTTCACCCCTCCACTTT. The rearrangement links TRBV6-5 to TRBJ1-6, with 7 bases that match TRBD1. Germline lookup yields CDR1 MNHEY and CDR2 SVGAGI. With V trimmed by 0 bases and J by 9 bases, 2 bases remained unmatched. This CDR3 is built from 14 residues.

The rearrangement uses TRBV24-1 and TRBJ2-7; D might be TRBD2 (6 bases). This CDR3 is 15 amino acids long. Germline V lookup: CDR1 KGHDR, CDR2 SFDVKD. The V and J ends lost 4 bases and 5 bases respectively, with 17 bases between them. CDR3 in DNA: TGTGCCACCAGTGAACACCCCGGGGGAACGGACGAGCAGTACTTC. This gives the protein CATSEHPGGTDEQYF.

CDR3 DNA: TGTGCCAGCAGTTTCCAAGCGGGACGGACTTCCTACGAGCAGTACTTC. Protein product: CASSFQAGRTSYEQYF. The V call is TRBV6-5, the J call TRBJ2-7, with TRBD2 identical over 7 bases. This CDR3 comprises 16 residues. Losses at the gene ends were 4 bases for V and 1 base for J; bases not matched to a gene: 10. Per the germline V gene, CDR1 is MNHEY and CDR2 is SVGAGI.

This clone came up a few times. V gene TRBV6-2 or TRBV6-3 combines with J gene TRBJ2-7, with 9 bases matching TRBD2. With V trimmed by 5 bases and J by 6 bases, 14 bases remained unmatched. The CDR3 loop spans 16 amino acids. From germline, CDR1 is MNHEY and CDR2 SVGEGT. The CDR3: CASSLTLAGGPGEQYF. The CDR3 DNA reads TGTGCCAGCAGTCTCACGCTGGCGGGAGGGCCCGGCGAGCAGTACTTC.

The rearrangement links TRBV7-2 to TRBJ2-1; 12 bases are shared with TRBD2. The CDR3 is made up of 15 amino acids. Germline CDR1 is SGHTA and CDR2 is FQGNSA. Unmatched junction bases numbered 7, after V lost 5 bases and J lost 8 bases. The CDR3 DNA is TGTGCCAGCAGCAGACTAGCGGGAGTAGGGGATGAGCAGTTCTTC. This gives the protein CASSRLAGVGDEQFF.

V and J are TRBV20-1 and TRBJ1-2; 10 bases are shared with TRBD1. The CDR3 consists of 16 residues. V dropped 3 bases and J dropped 4; count of bases not matched to a gene: 11. Germline lookup yields CDR1 DFQATT and CDR2 SNEGSKA (reference sequence). Here the CDR3 reads CSASGTGTGARYGYTF. Written as DNA, the CDR3 is TGCAGTGCTAGTGGAACCGGGACAGGGGCGCGCTATGGCTACACCTTC.

The chain uses TRBV11-3 and TRBJ2-2; D gene ambiguous. The ends were cut back, 4 bases at V and 5 bases at J, with 5 bases in the middle. The CDR3 loop spans 12 amino acids. Per the germline V gene, CDR1 is SGHNT and CDR2 is YENEEA. For the CDR3, the DNA is TGTGCCAGCAGCTCTAGGACCGGGGAGCTGTTTTTT. Translated, it gives CASSSRTGELFF.

The chain carries TRBV10-3 and TRBJ1-4; D is unresolved. V shed 3 bases and J shed 6 bases, with 11 bases lying between them. The germline V gene has CDR1 ENHRY and CDR2 SYGVKD. The CDR3 totals 14 residues. In DNA, the CDR3 is TGTGCCATCAGTGAAGGCACTTCGGATGAAAAACTGTTTTTT. This encodes CAISEGTSDEKLFF.

The chain uses TRBV7-8 and TRBJ2-1; D might be TRBD1 or TRBD2, each matching 5 bases. The CDR3 consists of 15 residues. Germline CDR1 is SGHVS and CDR2 is FQNEAQ. Trimming cost V 7 bases and J 6 bases, with 19 bases left between them. CDR3 bases: TGTGCCAGCAAGCTTATAAAGGGGAGACGCAATGAGCAGTTCTTC. It translates to CASKLIKGRRNEQFF.

The chain carries TRBV30 and TRBJ2-5; a possible D gene is TRBD1 (5 bases). CDR1 and CDR2 (germline): GTSNPN, SVGIG (reference sequence). V was shortened by 0 bases and J by 5 bases, with 16 bases between the two germline ends. The CDR3 contains 15 residues. Here the CDR3 reads CAWSVSPGPGETQYF. CDR3 DNA sequence: TGTGCCTGGAGTGTATCCCCAGGGCCAGGGGAGACCCAGTACTTC.

The chain combines TRBV2 with TRBJ2-1; 11 bases fit TRBD2. CDR1 and CDR2 from the germline V gene are SNHLY and FYNNEI. V lost 1 base, J lost 10 bases, and 12 bases stayed unmatched. The CDR3 consists of 17 residues. DNA of the CDR3: TGTGCCAGCAGTGAAGGTACTAGCGGGAGTTTTATGGACGAGCAGTTCTTC. Protein sequence: CASSEGTSGSFMDEQFF.

This rearrangement joins TRBV2 to TRBJ2-7; D uncertain. The CDR3 totals 12 residues. V was shortened by 11 bases and J by 4 bases, with 15 bases between the two germline ends. Germline V gives CDR1 SNHLY, CDR2 FYNNEI. In nucleotides, the CDR3 is TGTGCCCGAGGCGAGCAGGCTTACGAGCAGTACTTC. Its protein is CARGEQAYEQYF.

The chain uses TRBV27 and TRBJ2-7; 10 bases fit TRBD2. Trimming took 2 bases from V and 4 from J; bases not matched to a gene: 5. This CDR3 contains 15 residues. Germline V gene data show CDR1 as MNHEY and CDR2 as SMNVEV (reference sequence). The chain's CDR3 is CASSLASGSFYEQYF. Written as DNA, the CDR3 is TGTGCCAGCAGTTTAGCTAGCGGGAGTTTTTACGAGCAGTACTTC.

The chain carries TRBV10-3 and TRBJ1-3, with a tentative D call TRBD1 (6 bases). Trimming took off 6 bases at V and 1 base at J, with 10 bases between the two ends. The CDR3 runs to 14 residues. CDR1 ENHRY and CDR2 SYGVKD come from the germline V gene. The CDR3 loop is CAIRPGDSGNTIYF. Written as DNA, the CDR3 is TGTGCCATCAGGCCAGGGGATTCTGGAAACACCATATATTTT.

The V gene is TRBV7-2, the J gene TRBJ2-1, with a weak D call TRBD1 (6 bases). Trimming removed 6 bases at V and 10 bases at J, with 25 bases between. Germline CDR1 and CDR2: SGHTA and FQGNSA. The CDR3 has 16 amino acids. The CDR3 protein is CASRSQSRGRPGEQFF. DNA for the CDR3: TGTGCCAGCAGGTCCCAGAGCAGGGGCCGCCCAGGGGAGCAGTTCTTC.

This clone occurred a few times. CDR3 amino acids: CARGLTGITNEQFF. CDR3 bases: TGTGCCAGAGGCCTGACGGGGATAACTAATGAGCAGTTCTTC. This chain links TRBV14 with TRBJ2-1; D may be TRBD2 (5 bases). The CDR3 loop spans 14 amino acids. Trimming left V 9 bases short and J 7 bases short, with 19 bases between. CDR1 and CDR2 from the germline V gene are SGHDN and FVKESK.

The CDR3 protein is CASSPGQGEAFF. The CDR3 bases are TGTGCCAGCAGTCCGGGACAGGGTGAAGCTTTCTTT. V usage is TRBV12-3 or TRBV12-4 and J usage is TRBJ1-1; TRBD1 aligns across 9 bases. Losses at the gene ends were 5 bases for V and 7 bases for J; bases not matched to a gene: 2. The CDR3 runs 12 residues.